Listed below are T cell receptor beta chains from one sample, sequenced in a study of OX40 agonist ivuxolimab in advanced cancers. Libraries were prepared by immunoSEQ multiplex PCR; TCRdb keeps only in-frame clonotypes and omits some of them. This table holds 55,000 to 75,000 clones, 75% to 85% found once. This specimen consisted of CD4+ or CD8+ T cells sorted from blood, obtained in a trial of the OX40 agonist ivuxolimab. These receptors all stem from an adult with an advanced solid tumor such as melanoma, head and neck, liver or kidney cancer. Both conserved end residues are part of each CDR3. The D gene is left open where the match is weak. Clone size appears in some rows only: once, few, many, or a class for an expanded clone.

d_call,cdr3_length,v_call,clone_size,j_call,cdr3_aa,cdr3_nt
TRBD2,16,TRBV7-2,NA,TRBJ2-2,CASSLQAGALTGELFF,TGTGCCAGCAGCTTACAAGCGGGGGCCCTCACCGGGGAGCTGTTTTTT
TRBD1,14,TRBV19,NA,TRBJ1-1,CASRQGGGNTEAFF,TGTGCCAGTCGACAGGGTGGGGGGAACACTGAAGCTTTCTTT
TRBD2,16,TRBV5-4,NA,TRBJ2-2,CASSLGSSGHTGELFF,TGTGCCAGCAGCTTGGGATCTAGCGGGCACACCGGGGAGCTGTTTTTT
TRBD2,18,TRBV7-9,NA,TRBJ2-1,CASSLSLAGSSKGHEQFF,TGTGCCAGCAGCTTATCCCTAGCGGGGTCCTCAAAAGGTCATGAGCAGTTCTTC
TRBD1,13,TRBV18,few,TRBJ1-3,CASSPSGQNTIYF,TGTGCCAGCTCACCTTCGGGACAGAACACCATATATTTT
NA,13,TRBV7-2,NA,TRBJ1-5,CASSRAGNQPQHF,TGTGCCAGCAGCAGAGCGGGGAATCAGCCCCAGCATTTT
TRBD1,16,TRBV2,NA,TRBJ2-2,CASSETGAVNTGELFF,TGTGCCAGCAGTGAAACAGGGGCGGTGAACACCGGGGAGCTGTTTTTT
NA,14,TRBV2,once,TRBJ1-1,CASSETAPNTEAFF,TGTGCCAGCAGTGAGACAGCCCCGAACACTGAAGCTTTCTTT
NA,15,TRBV5-4,NA,TRBJ1-6,CASSLAGSYNSPLHF,TGTGCCAGCAGCTTGGCAGGGTCCTATAATTCACCCCTCCACTTT
NA,16,TRBV7-9,NA,TRBJ1-2,CASSLLAGPTNYGYTF,TGTGCCAGCAGCTTGCTGGCAGGGCCAACTAACTATGGCTACACCTTC
TRBD1,16,TRBV7-2,NA,TRBJ1-5,CASSARQGFGHQPQHF,TGTGCCAGCAGCGCCAGACAGGGATTCGGTCATCAGCCCCAGCATTTT
NA,13,TRBV9,NA,TRBJ2-5,CASSFQAQETQYF,TGTGCCAGCAGCTTCCAGGCCCAAGAGACCCAGTACTTC
TRBD1,17,TRBV4-1,NA,TRBJ2-1,CASSQLAGTGAYNEQFF,TGCGCCAGCAGCCAACTCGCCGGGACAGGGGCCTACAATGAGCAGTTCTTC
TRBD1,17,TRBV5-4,NA,TRBJ1-6,CASSPGQGFAYNSPLHF,TGTGCCAGCAGCCCGGGACAGGGGTTCGCCTATAATTCACCCCTCCACTTT
TRBD1,13,TRBV5-4,NA,TRBJ1-1,CASSLRTGDEAFF,TGTGCCAGCAGCTTGAGGACAGGGGATGAAGCTTTCTTT
NA,14,TRBV5-1,NA,TRBJ2-2,CASQQGRNTGELFF,TGCGCCAGCCAACAGGGACGGAACACCGGGGAGCTGTTTTTT
NA,15,TRBV10-2,NA,TRBJ1-6,CASSDQHPGGSPLHF,TGCGCCAGCAGTGACCAACATCCCGGGGGGTCACCCCTCCACTTT
NA,16,TRBV9,NA,TRBJ2-4,CASSVVDYGLPNIQYF,TGTGCCAGCAGCGTAGTCGACTATGGCCTTCCAAACATTCAGTACTTC
NA,14,TRBV5-4,NA,TRBJ1-4,CASSLKAENEKLFF,TGTGCCAGCAGCTTGAAGGCAGAGAATGAAAAACTGTTTTTT
NA,17,TRBV5-1,NA,TRBJ2-7,CASSEETGFSSSYEQYF,TGCGCCAGCAGCGAAGAAACAGGGTTCTCCTCCTCCTACGAGCAGTACTTC
NA,16,TRBV7-2,NA,TRBJ2-1,CASSLSGPYSYNEQFF,TGTGCCAGCAGCTTAAGCGGACCGTATTCCTACAATGAGCAGTTCTTC
NA,13,TRBV7-3,NA,TRBJ1-2,CASSPRQGSGYTF,TGTGCCAGCAGCCCCCGGCAGGGTAGTGGCTACACCTTC
TRBD1,14,TRBV2,NA,TRBJ2-7,CASSGQGALGEQYF,TGTGCCAGCAGTGGACAGGGGGCGCTGGGCGAGCAGTACTTC
NA,14,TRBV7-9,NA,TRBJ1-5,CASSQTGLSGPQHF,TGTGCCAGCAGCCAAACGGGGCTTTCGGGTCCCCAGCATTTT
NA,15,TRBV2,NA,TRBJ1-2,CASLSGPPGGPGYTF,TGTGCCAGCCTTAGCGGGCCCCCCGGCGGTCCTGGCTACACCTTC
TRBD1,13,TRBV29-1,NA,TRBJ1-1,CSAEGQANTEAFF,TGCAGCGCCGAGGGACAGGCGAACACTGAAGCTTTCTTT
NA,16,TRBV5-1,NA,TRBJ2-3,CASSLGFQVPPDTQYF,TGCGCCAGCAGCTTGGGTTTTCAGGTCCCCCCAGATACGCAGTATTTT